This T cell receptor beta chain originates from a study of T cells in Graves' hyperthyroidism and ophthalmopathy (dated by TCRdb to between 2017 and 2020). As for the study more broadly: A discovery cohort of about 96 patients, 43 with Graves' ophthalmopathy and over 55 with stable Graves' hyperthyroidism, was used to find distinguishing TCR V-J signatures. Prospective prediction of ophthalmopathy was tested in an independent validation cohort of some 20 hyperthyroidism patients and 17 patients who later progressed to ophthalmopathy. The 90 to 100 discovery patients were randomly split 7:3 into training and test sets. In six Graves' hyperthyroidism patients, the study also compared T-cell repertoires from thyroid tissue with T-cell repertoires from blood. Following sampling, methimazole starting at 30 mg daily was given to hyperthyroidism patients, and high-dose intravenous methylprednisolone was given to ophthalmopathy patients. According to the paper, TCR Vbeta CDR3 sequencing was carried out on around 140 peripheral blood samples, which came from some 41 ophthalmopathy, 70 to 80 hyperthyroidism and roughly 17 progressor patients. Overall study outcomes, separate from this receptor: In validation, the model predicted progression to ophthalmopathy a median of 6.5 months before onset, with roughly 68% sensitivity and roughly 73% specificity. Sample size was not statistically predetermined, and investigators were not blinded to group allocation. A 13 V-J signature model separated ophthalmopathy from stable hyperthyroidism, with around 90% sensitivity and roughly 81% specificity in cross-validation and 80%/75% in testing. Most expanded thyroid clonotypes (frequency above 0.001) were also detected in blood, a finding suggesting that blood repertoires may reflect thyroid immune responses.

Concerning this clonotype: What this receptor recognizes is not known. The input lacks base qualities; no much larger clone sits a single base away.

TCR beta CDR3 regions were amplified from RNA transcripts. For the first round of RT-PCR on the TCR CDR3, the HTBI primer set was used together with the Qiagen OneStep RT-PCR kit. Libraries were constructed in a second round of multiplex PCR, after which size selection and purification were performed. Sequencing of the libraries was done on an Illumina HiSeq2000 using paired-end 100 bp reads. On the authors' methods: Raw data were processed with SOAPnuke, discarding reads with adapters, uncalled bases, mean Phred below 15, or no exact constant-primer or identifier match. High-quality paired reads were merged with COPE v1.2.5, and unique nucleotide sequences were defined as clonotypes. MiTCR v1.1 was used to align the clonotypes against IMGT TRBV, TRBD and TRBJ reference segments. Only V-J combinations with frequency above 0.0001, covering 99% to 99.2% of repertoires, were analysed. A TCS score was defined as the ratio between F50 (clonal expansion) and ExV (chaos), using BLOSUM62-based TCRdist between CDR3 peptides within each V-J. Welch's t-statistics and random forest reduced around 510 V-J features to about 13, which were used in a naive Bayes classifier (R e1071). Thyroid-blood repertoire similarity was quantified with the Morisita-Horn index. Starting from the raw public reads, TCRdb applied fastp trimming at Q25, assembled clones with MiXCR and retained in-frame beta chains. Each entry is one CDR3 protein sequence, shown with its most common DNA and genes. TCRdb's processing, not the authors' own work, is the source of the V and J calls. The sample table records 650,000 to 800,000 distinct CDR3 sequences; 40% to 55% of these occur just once. The top ten constitute less than 9.5% of the sample.

V sheds 5 bases and J sheds 4 bases, leaving 17 bases between their ends. CDR1 and CDR2 (SQVTM, ANQGSEA) derive from the germline V gene. Spanning cysteine to phenylalanine, the CDR3 consists of 14 amino acids. This entry keeps only the CDR3 DNA: 42 bases, framed from base 1. Exclusion was applied to patients with uncontrolled infections, other autoimmune diseases, pregnancy or lactation. Diagnoses were established on the basis of clinical symptoms, serum thyroxine and TRAb, thyroid ultrasound, and orbital computed tomography. Total RNA was extracted with Trizol reagent, and quality was checked on an Agilent 2100 Bioanalyzer.

The rearrangement joined TRBV29-1 to TRBJ1-1; the D gene is perhaps TRBD1, on 6 matching bases. Sequencing input: peripheral blood or thyroid tissue (not recorded which). This TCR was sampled from an adult man with Graves' disease, either hyperthyroidism or ophthalmopathy (not recorded which). The sequenced DNA: TGCAGCGTTTCCAGGGGCCCGAGCGCCACTGAAGCTTTCTTT. Its protein is CSVSRGPSATEAFF.